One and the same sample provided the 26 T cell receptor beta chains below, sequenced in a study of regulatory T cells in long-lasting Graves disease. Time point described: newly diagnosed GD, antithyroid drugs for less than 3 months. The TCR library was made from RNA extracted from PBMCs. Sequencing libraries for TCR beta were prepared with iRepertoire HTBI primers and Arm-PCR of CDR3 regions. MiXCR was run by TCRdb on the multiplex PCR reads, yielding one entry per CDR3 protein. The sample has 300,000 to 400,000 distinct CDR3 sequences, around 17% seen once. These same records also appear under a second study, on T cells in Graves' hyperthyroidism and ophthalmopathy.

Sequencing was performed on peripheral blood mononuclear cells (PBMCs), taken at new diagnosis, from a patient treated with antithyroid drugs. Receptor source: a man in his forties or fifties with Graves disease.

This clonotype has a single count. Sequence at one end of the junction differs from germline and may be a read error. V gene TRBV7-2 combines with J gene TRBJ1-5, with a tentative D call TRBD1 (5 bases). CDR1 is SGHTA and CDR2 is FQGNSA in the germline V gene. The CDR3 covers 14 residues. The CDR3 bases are TGTGTCAGCAGCTTAGGCGGGGCCTATCAGCCCCAGCATTTT. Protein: CVSSLGGAYQPQHF.

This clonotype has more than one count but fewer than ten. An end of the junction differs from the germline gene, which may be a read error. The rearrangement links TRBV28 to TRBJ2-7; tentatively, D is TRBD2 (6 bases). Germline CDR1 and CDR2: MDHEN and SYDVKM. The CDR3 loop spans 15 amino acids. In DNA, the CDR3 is TGTGCCAGCAGGACAACCGGAGGGACTCTTAACGAGCAGGACTTC. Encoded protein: CASRTTGGTLNEQDF.

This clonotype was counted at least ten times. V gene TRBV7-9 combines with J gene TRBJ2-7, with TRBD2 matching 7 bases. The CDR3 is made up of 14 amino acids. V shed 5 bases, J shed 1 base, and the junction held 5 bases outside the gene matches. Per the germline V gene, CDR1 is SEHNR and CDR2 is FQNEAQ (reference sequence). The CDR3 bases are TGTGCCAGCAGCCCTACAGCGGGATCCTACGAGCAGTACTTC. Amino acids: CASSPTAGSYEQYF.

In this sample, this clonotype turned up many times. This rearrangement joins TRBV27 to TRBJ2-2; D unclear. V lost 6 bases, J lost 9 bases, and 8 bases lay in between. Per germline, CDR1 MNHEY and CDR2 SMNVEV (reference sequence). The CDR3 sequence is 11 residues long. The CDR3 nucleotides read TGTGCCAGCAGAAACATGAGGGAGCTGTTTTTT. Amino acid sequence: CASRNMRELFF.

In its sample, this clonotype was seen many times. The CDR3 region has the DNA TGTGCCAGCAGCTTAGAAGGTTGGTCACCCCTCCACTTT. Amino acid sequence: CASSLEGWSPLHF. The J gene is TRBJ1-6, the V gene TRBV11-3; no firm D call. Trimming pared 0 bases from V and 10 bases from J, leaving 7 bases between. This CDR3 comprises 13 residues. Germline lookup yields CDR1 SGHNT and CDR2 YENEEA.

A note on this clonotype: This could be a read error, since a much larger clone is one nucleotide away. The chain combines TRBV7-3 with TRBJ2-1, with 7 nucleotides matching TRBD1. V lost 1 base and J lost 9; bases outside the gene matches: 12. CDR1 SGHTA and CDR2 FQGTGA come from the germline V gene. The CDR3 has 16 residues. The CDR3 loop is CASSLKLFGTDSEQFF. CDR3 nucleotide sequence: TGTGCCAGCAGCTTAAAACTCTTTGGGACAGACAGTGAGCAGTTCTTC.

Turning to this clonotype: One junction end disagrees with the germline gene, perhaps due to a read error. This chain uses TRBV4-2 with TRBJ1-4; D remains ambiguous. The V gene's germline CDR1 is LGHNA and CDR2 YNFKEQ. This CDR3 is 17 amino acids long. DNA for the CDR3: TGTGCCAGCAGCCAAGATGCGGCGGGGAGGGTGTCGGAAAAACTGCTTTTT. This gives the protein CASSQDAAGRVSEKLLF.

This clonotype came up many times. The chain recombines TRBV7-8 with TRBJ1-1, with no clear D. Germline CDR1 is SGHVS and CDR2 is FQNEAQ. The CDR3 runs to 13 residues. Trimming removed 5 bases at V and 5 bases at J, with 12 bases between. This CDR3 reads CASSHRGGTEAFF. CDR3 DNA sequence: TGTGCCAGCAGCCACCGGGGAGGTACTGAAGCTTTCTTT.

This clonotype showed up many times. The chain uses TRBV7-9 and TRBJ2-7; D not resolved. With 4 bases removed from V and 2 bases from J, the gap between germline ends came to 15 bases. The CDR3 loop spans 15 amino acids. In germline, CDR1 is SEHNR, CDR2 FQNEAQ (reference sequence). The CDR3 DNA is TGTGCCAGCAGCTCCTTACGCGCTGGGACCTACGAGCAGTACTTC. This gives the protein CASSSLRAGTYEQYF.

The CDR3, as DNA: TGTGCCAGGTCTCCGGGCGGCCCCTGTCCTCAGCCCCAGCATTTT. Translation: CARSPGGPCPQPQHF. The chain recombines TRBV5-5 with TRBJ1-5; D is ambiguous. V dropped 8 bases and J dropped 6 bases, with 21 bases sitting between them. Germline loops: CDR1 SGHKS, CDR2 YYEKEE (reference sequence). The CDR3 has 15 amino acids.

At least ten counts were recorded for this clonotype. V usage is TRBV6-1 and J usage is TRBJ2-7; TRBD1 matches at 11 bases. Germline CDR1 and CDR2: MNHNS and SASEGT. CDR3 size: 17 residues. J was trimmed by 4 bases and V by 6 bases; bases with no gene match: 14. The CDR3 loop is CASRERGLWDRGYEQYF. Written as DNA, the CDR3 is TGTGCCAGCAGGGAAAGGGGCCTTTGGGACAGGGGGTACGAGCAGTACTTC.

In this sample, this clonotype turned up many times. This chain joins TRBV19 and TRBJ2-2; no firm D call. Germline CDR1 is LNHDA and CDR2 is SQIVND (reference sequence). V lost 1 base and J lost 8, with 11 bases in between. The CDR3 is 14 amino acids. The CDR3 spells CASSIVGGAGELFF. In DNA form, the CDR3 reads TGTGCCAGTAGTATAGTCGGCGGAGCGGGGGAGCTGTTTTTT.

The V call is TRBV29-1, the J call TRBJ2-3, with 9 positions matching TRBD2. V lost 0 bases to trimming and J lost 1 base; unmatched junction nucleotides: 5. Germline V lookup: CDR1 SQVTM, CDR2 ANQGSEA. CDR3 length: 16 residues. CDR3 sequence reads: CSVEDRLAGRTDTQYF. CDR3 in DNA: TGCAGCGTTGAAGATCGTCTAGCGGGGCGCACAGATACGCAGTATTTT.

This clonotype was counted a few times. CDR3 DNA sequence: TGTGCCAGCAGCCAAGATGCGGATAGCGGGACTCCATCTAAGCAGTACTTC. It is translated as CASSQDADSGTPSKQYF. The chain couples TRBV14 to TRBJ2-7, with 8 bases identical to TRBD2. Germline V gives CDR1 SGHDN, CDR2 FVKESK. The CDR3 is 17 residues long. The trim removed 0 bases at V and 8 bases at J, leaving 15 bases unmatched.

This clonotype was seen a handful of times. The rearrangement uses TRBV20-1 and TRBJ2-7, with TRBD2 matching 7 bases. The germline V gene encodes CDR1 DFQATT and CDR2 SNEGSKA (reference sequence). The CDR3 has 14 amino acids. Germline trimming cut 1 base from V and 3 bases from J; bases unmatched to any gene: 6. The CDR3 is CSARGGREGYEQYF. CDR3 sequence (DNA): TGCAGTGCTAGAGGGGGCAGGGAGGGCTACGAGCAGTACTTC.

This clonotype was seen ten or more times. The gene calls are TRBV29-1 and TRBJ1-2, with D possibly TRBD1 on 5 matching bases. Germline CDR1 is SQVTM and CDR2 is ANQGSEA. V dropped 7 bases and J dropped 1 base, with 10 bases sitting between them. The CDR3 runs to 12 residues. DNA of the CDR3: TGCAGCGGCCAGGGAGTTAACTATGGCTACACCTTC. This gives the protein CSGQGVNYGYTF.

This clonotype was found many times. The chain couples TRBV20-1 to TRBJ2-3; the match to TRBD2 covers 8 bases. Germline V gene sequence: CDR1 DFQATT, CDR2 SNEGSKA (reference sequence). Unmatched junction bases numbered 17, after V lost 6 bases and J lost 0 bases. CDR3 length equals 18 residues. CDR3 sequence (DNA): TGCAGTGCAAGCCCGCTAACCCCACAGCGGGGGAGCACAGATACGCAGTATTTT. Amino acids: CSASPLTPQRGSTDTQYF.

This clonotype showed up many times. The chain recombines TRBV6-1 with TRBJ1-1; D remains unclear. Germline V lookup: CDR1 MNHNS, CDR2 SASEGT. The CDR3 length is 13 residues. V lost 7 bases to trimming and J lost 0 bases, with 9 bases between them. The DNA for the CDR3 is TGTGCCAGCAAAGAGGGTCTGAACACTGAAGCTTTCTTT. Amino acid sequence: CASKEGLNTEAFF.

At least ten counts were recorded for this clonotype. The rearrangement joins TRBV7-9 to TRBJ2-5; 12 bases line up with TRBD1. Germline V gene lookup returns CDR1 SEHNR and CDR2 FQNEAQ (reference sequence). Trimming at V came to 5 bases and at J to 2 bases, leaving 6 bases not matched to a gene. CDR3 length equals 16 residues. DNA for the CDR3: TGTGCCAGCAGCCAAAGGGACAGGGGGCCTCAAGAGACCCAGTACTTC. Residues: CASSQRDRGPQETQYF.

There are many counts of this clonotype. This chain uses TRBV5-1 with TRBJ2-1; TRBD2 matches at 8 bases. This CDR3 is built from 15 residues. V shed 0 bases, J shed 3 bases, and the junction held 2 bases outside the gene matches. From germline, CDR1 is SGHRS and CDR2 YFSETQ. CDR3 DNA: TGCGCCAGCAGCTTGGAGGCGGGGGGCTACAATGAGCAGTTCTTC. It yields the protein CASSLEAGGYNEQFF.

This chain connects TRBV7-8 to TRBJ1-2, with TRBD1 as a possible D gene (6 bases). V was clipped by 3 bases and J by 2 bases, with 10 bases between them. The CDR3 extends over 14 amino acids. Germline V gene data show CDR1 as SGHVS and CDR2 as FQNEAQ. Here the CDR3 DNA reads TGTGCCAGCAGCTTGCAGGGGCAAAACTATGGCTACACCTTC. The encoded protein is CASSLQGQNYGYTF. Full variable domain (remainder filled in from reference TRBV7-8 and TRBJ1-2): GAGVSQSPRYKVAKRGQDVALRCDPISGHVSLFWYQQALGQGPEFLTYFQNEAQLDKSGLPSDRFFAERPEGSVSTLKIQRTQQEDSAVYLCASSLQGQNYGYTFGSGTRLTVV.

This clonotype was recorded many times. The CDR3 loop is CASSAIGTIYEQYF. The CDR3 DNA sequence: TGTGCCAGCAGCGCAATCGGGACAATCTACGAGCAGTACTTC. The V and J genes are TRBV7-9 and TRBJ2-7; D is possibly TRBD1 (6 bases). The ends were cut back, 5 bases at V and 3 bases at J, with 14 bases in the middle. Germline loops: CDR1 SEHNR, CDR2 FQNEAQ (reference sequence). The CDR3 is 14 residues long.

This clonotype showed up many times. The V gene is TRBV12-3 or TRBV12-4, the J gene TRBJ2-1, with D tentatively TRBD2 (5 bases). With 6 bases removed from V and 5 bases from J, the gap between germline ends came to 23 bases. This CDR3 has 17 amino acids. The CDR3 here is CASSPSLGAPDDNEQFF. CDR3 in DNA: TGTGCCAGCAGCCCATCCTTGGGAGCTCCCGACGACAATGAGCAGTTCTTC.

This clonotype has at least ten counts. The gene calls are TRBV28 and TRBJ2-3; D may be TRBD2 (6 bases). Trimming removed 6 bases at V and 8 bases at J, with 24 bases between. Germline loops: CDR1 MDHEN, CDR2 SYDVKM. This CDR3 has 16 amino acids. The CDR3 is CASRHTAWRDTGTQYF. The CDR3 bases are TGTGCCAGCAGACACACGGCCTGGAGGGATACTGGTACGCAGTATTTT.

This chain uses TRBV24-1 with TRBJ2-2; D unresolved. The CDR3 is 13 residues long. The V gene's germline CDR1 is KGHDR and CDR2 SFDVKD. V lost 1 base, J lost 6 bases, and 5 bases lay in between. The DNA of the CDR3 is TGTGCCACCAGTGATTTATCACCCGGGGAGCTGTTTTTT. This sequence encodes CATSDLSPGELFF.

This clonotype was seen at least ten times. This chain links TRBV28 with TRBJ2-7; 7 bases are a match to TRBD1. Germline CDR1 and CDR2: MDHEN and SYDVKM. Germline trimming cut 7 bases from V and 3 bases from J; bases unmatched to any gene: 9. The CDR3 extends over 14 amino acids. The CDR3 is CASISGQAIYEQYF. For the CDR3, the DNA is TGTGCCAGCATCTCCGGACAGGCGATCTACGAGCAGTACTTC.